One sample yielded the 31 T cell receptor beta chains listed below, sequenced in a study of cytomegalovirus exposure and HLA in healthy donors. Primers included in the PCR were 60 Vbeta and 13 Jbeta primers. Only in-frame clones appear in the TCRdb table, and some are missing; sequencing was by immunoSEQ multiplex PCR. Seen here are 70,000 to 100,000 clones, about four fifths observed once, and the top ten hold 32%. Sequenced: PBMCs. Receptor source: a man aged 45-60 years in good health and CMV-seropositive.

The gene calls are TRBV9 and TRBJ1-6; a possible D gene is TRBD1 (5 bases). V was pared by 4 bases and J by 8 bases, with 13 bases between. CDR1 and CDR2 from the germline V gene are SGDLS and YYNGEE. The CDR3 runs to 14 residues. DNA for the CDR3: TGTGCCAGCAGCTTTTCGACAGAAGATTCACCCCTCCACTTT. Translating gives CASSFSTEDSPLHF.

The rearrangement joins TRBV4-2 to TRBJ1-2, with 9 bases aligning to TRBD1. Germline values: CDR1 LGHNA, CDR2 YNFKEQ. Unmatched junction bases numbered 18, after V lost 8 bases and J lost 14 bases. The length of the CDR3 is 14 residues. The CDR3 bases are TGTGCCAGCCGGGAACCGGGACAGGGAAATTTAAGGACCTTC. Residues: CASREPGQGNLRTF.

The chain combines TRBV2 with TRBJ2-7; 7 nucleotides line up with TRBD1. The CDR3 spans 15 residues. Germline V gives CDR1 SNHLY, CDR2 FYNNEI. V trimming: 3 bases; J trimming: 0 bases; junction bases outside the gene matches: 5. Here the CDR3 reads CASSDLRGNSYEQYF. The CDR3 bases are TGTGCCAGCAGTGATCTCAGGGGGAACTCCTACGAGCAGTACTTC.

This chain links TRBV5-1 with TRBJ2-7; 8 bases map to TRBD1. The germline V gene has CDR1 SGHRS and CDR2 YFSETQ. V dropped 0 bases and J dropped 4; count of bases not matched to a gene: 6. The CDR3 has 15 amino acids. The DNA for the CDR3 is TGCGCCAGCAGCTTGGCCGGCCAGGGGGCATACGAGCAGTACTTC. Protein: CASSLAGQGAYEQYF.

The chain joins TRBV11-2 to TRBJ2-5; the match to TRBD1 covers 9 bases. After removal of 0 bases from V and 4 bases from J, the junction contained 3 bases not matched to a gene. CDR1 and CDR2 from the germline V gene are SGHAT and FQNNGV. The CDR3 is 15 amino acids. The CDR3 loop reads CASSLEGQGSETQYF. In DNA, the CDR3 is TGTGCCAGCAGCTTAGAAGGACAGGGGTCAGAGACCCAGTACTTC.

V usage is TRBV7-9 and J usage is TRBJ1-4; no firm D call. Germline V CDR1 and CDR2: SEHNR, FQNEAQ (reference sequence). Between the trimmed V and J ends, which lost 2 bases and 0 bases, there was a span of 7 bases. The CDR3 loop spans 15 amino acids. The DNA for the CDR3 is TGTGCCAGCAGCTTATCCGGGGCAACTAATGAAAAACTGTTTTTT. It encodes CASSLSGATNEKLFF.

This clone was found a few times. This sequence joins TRBV6-5 and TRBJ2-3; D call uncertain. The length of the CDR3 is 14 residues. Germline CDR1 and CDR2: MNHEY and SVGAGI. The germline V and J ends were trimmed by 3 bases and 1 base, with 8 bases remaining between them. CDR3 protein: CASSYFAGTDTQYF. Written as DNA, the CDR3 is TGTGCCAGCAGTTATTTTGCGGGCACAGATACGCAGTATTTT.

This chain uses TRBV19 with TRBJ1-5; D is undetermined. V was shortened by 3 bases and J by 11 bases, with 11 bases between the two germline ends. The CDR3 extends over 12 amino acids. Germline CDR1 reads LNHDA; CDR2 reads SQIVND (reference sequence). The DNA for the CDR3 is TGTGCCAGTAGTATCGGGCCAGCGGCCCAGCATTTT. Its translation: CASSIGPAAQHF.

This clone was detected only a few times. The chain uses TRBV2 and TRBJ1-1, with D uncertain. Germline V CDR1 and CDR2: SNHLY, FYNNEI. V was clipped by 8 bases and J by 0 bases, with 13 bases between them. This CDR3 has 14 residues. The CDR3 coding sequence is TGTGCCAGCGACTTGAATAACCTGAACACTGAAGCTTTCTTT. Translated: CASDLNNLNTEAFF.

In this sample, this clone turned up once. The chain recombines TRBV7-2 with TRBJ2-5, with a tentative D call TRBD1 (7 bases). The CDR3 totals 14 residues. Trimming removed 5 bases at V and 5 bases at J, with 15 bases between. The germline CDR1 and CDR2 sequences are SGHTA and FQGNSA. In DNA form, the CDR3 reads TGTGCCAGCAGCCCCCAGGGGGGTCGGGAGACCCAGTACTTC. Translation gives CASSPQGGRETQYF. The full variable domain, its missing parts supplied by reference TRBV7-2 and TRBJ2-5, is GAGVSQSPSNKVTEKGKDVELRCDPISGHTALYWYRQSLGQGLEFLIYFQGNSAPDKSGLPSDRFSAERTGGSVSTLTIQRTQQEDSAVYLCASSPQGGRETQYFGPGTRLLVL.

This clone was detected only a few times. The chain uses TRBV9 and TRBJ1-1; TRBD1 might be the D (5 bases). Trimming pared 0 bases from V and 1 base from J, leaving 19 bases between. The CDR3 runs 18 residues. The germline CDR1 and CDR2 sequences are SGDLS and YYNGEE. CDR3 DNA sequence: TGTGCCAGCAGCGTAGGGCTGGGGCAAAATAGGGCGAACACTGAAGCTTTCTTT. Protein sequence: CASSVGLGQNRANTEAFF.

The genes are TRBV5-4 and TRBJ2-3; 10 bases fit TRBD2. V was pared by 1 base and J by 0 bases, with 2 bases of the junction left unmatched. The germline V gene encodes CDR1 SGHNT and CDR2 YYREEE (reference sequence). This CDR3 comprises 16 residues. The CDR3 spells CASSLRLAGSTDTQYF. The CDR3, as DNA: TGTGCCAGCAGCTTGAGACTAGCGGGTAGCACAGATACGCAGTATTTT.

The sample holds one count of this clone. The chain recombines TRBV18 with TRBJ2-1, with TRBD2 identical over 9 bases. Losses at the gene ends were 0 bases for V and 8 bases for J; bases not matched to a gene: 5. This CDR3 comprises 15 residues. Germline V gives CDR1 KGHSH, CDR2 LQKENI. The CDR3 nucleotides are TGTGCCAGCTCACCACCTAGCGGGAGCGGGGATGAGCAGTTCTTC. Translating it yields CASSPPSGSGDEQFF.

The rearrangement links TRBV6-6 to TRBJ2-7, with no clear D. The V end was cut by 0 bases, the J end by 3 bases, with 9 bases between. CDR1 MNHNY and CDR2 SVGAGI come from the germline V gene (reference sequence). The CDR3 loop spans 14 amino acids. In DNA form, the CDR3 reads TGTGCCAGCAGTTACTCTCGCGGAGTCTACGAGCAGTACTTC. This codes for CASSYSRGVYEQYF.

The chain uses TRBV6-5 and TRBJ1-1; D may be TRBD1 (5 bases). The CDR3 spans 15 residues. With 4 bases removed from V and 0 bases from J, the gap between germline ends came to 12 bases. Germline loops: CDR1 MNHEY, CDR2 SVGAGI. The DNA of the CDR3 is TGTGCCAGCAGTTTCACACAGGACATGAACACTGAAGCTTTCTTT. Translated: CASSFTQDMNTEAFF.

The rearrangement links TRBV9 to TRBJ2-5, with D possibly TRBD2 on 5 matching bases. Trimming took off 0 bases at V and 4 bases at J, with 10 bases between the two ends. The CDR3 sequence is 14 residues long. From germline, CDR1 is SGDLS and CDR2 YYNGEE. DNA of the CDR3: TGTGCCAGCAGCGTAGGAGGGTTTAGAGAGACCCAGTACTTC. It yields the protein CASSVGGFRETQYF.

For the CDR3, the DNA is TGTGCCAGCAGCTCGACTAGCGGGCCTTCCTACAATGAGCAGTTCTTC. Encoded protein: CASSSTSGPSYNEQFF. The chain combines TRBV7-2 with TRBJ2-1; 10 bases agree with TRBD2. This CDR3 spans 16 amino acids. Germline loops: CDR1 SGHTA, CDR2 FQGNSA. Trimming removed 4 bases from V and 1 base from J; junction bases left unmatched: 4. Supplemented by reference TRBV7-2 and TRBJ2-1, the full variable domain reads GAGVSQSPSNKVTEKGKDVELRCDPISGHTALYWYRQSLGQGLEFLIYFQGNSAPDKSGLPSDRFSAERTGGSVSTLTIQRTQQEDSAVYLCASSSTSGPSYNEQFFGPGTRLTVL.

This chain links TRBV19 with TRBJ1-2, with D tentatively TRBD1 (6 bases). Germline values: CDR1 LNHDA, CDR2 SQIVND (reference sequence). Deletions cut 6 bases from V and 8 bases from J, with 19 bases between. This CDR3 is 14 amino acids long. CDR3 protein: CASRIQGGARGYTF. The CDR3 coding sequence is TGTGCCAGTAGGATACAGGGTGGGGCGCGGGGCTACACCTTC.

V usage is TRBV5-8 and J usage is TRBJ2-2, with D possibly matching TRBD2 (6 bases). Trimming removed 0 bases from V and 3 bases from J, with 12 bases in between. The germline V gene has CDR1 SGHTS and CDR2 YDEGEE. CDR3 length: 16 residues. CDR3 sequence: CASSLGLAHDTGELFF. CDR3 bases: TGTGCCAGCAGCTTGGGCCTAGCGCATGACACCGGGGAGCTGTTTTTT.

This chain joins TRBV7-9 and TRBJ1-1; no reliable D call. Germline values: CDR1 SEHNR, CDR2 FQNEAQ (reference sequence). The CDR3 runs 13 residues. With 1 base removed from V and 7 bases from J, the gap between germline ends came to 10 bases. The CDR3 reads CASSLEAVGEAFF. The CDR3 DNA sequence: TGTGCCAGCAGCTTAGAGGCGGTCGGTGAAGCTTTCTTT.

The gene calls are TRBV11-2 and TRBJ2-5; no clear D. The ends were cut back, 5 bases at V and 3 bases at J, with 16 bases in the middle. Germline assignment: CDR1 SGHAT and CDR2 FQNNGV. The CDR3 is made up of 15 amino acids. The CDR3 DNA is TGTGCCAGCAGCAGAAGCACAGCAGGAAAAGAGACCCAGTACTTC. Translating gives CASSRSTAGKETQYF.

The CDR3 protein is CASSGDSPYPNTEAFF. CDR3 DNA: TGTGCCAGCAGTGGGGACAGTCCGTACCCTAACACTGAAGCTTTCTTT. V gene TRBV6-7 combines with J gene TRBJ1-1; 7 bases are a match to TRBD1. TRBV6-7 is an ORF, and what it does is uncertain. The CDR3 has 16 residues. Trimming removed 5 bases from V and 2 bases from J; junction bases left unmatched: 11.

The chain joins TRBV15 to TRBJ1-1; D gene unclear. CDR1 is LNHNV, CDR2 YYDKDF, per germline (reference sequence). Trimming left V 9 bases short and J 9 bases short, with 23 bases between. CDR3 length: 14 amino acids. CDR3 protein: CATTSSPSGGKAFF. Written as DNA, the CDR3 is TGTGCCACGACCAGCTCCCCCTCGGGCGGGAAAGCTTTCTTT.

The chain links TRBV10-3 to TRBJ2-7; tentative D call: TRBD2 (6 bases). V was trimmed by 7 bases and J by 6 bases, leaving 19 bases between them. The V gene's germline CDR1 is ENHRY and CDR2 SYGVKD. This CDR3 is built from 14 residues. The CDR3 loop is CAIKKGLDSFEQYF. CDR3 DNA sequence: TGTGCCATCAAAAAGGGACTTGATTCGTTCGAGCAGTACTTC.

The chain has TRBV19 and TRBJ2-3, with 7 bases matching TRBD1. CDR1 is LNHDA and CDR2 is SQIVND in the germline V gene (reference sequence). The CDR3 has 14 residues. V lost 6 bases, J lost 8 bases, and 11 bases stayed unmatched. The CDR3 DNA sequence: TGTGCCAGTAGCCTGGGACAGATTTCTCCTACGCAGTATTTT. Translated, it gives CASSLGQISPTQYF.

The chain joins TRBV16 to TRBJ1-5; D not certain. Germline values: CDR1 KGHSY, CDR2 FQNENV. The CDR3 runs 14 residues. V was cut by 0 bases and J by 4 bases, with 7 bases left in between. DNA for the CDR3: TGTGCCAGCAGCCAATCTTTCAGTAATCAGCCCCAGCATTTT. This gives the protein CASSQSFSNQPQHF.

This clone was counted a few times. The rearrangement links TRBV19 to TRBJ1-3, with D uncertain. Looked up from germline, CDR1 is LNHDA and CDR2 is SQIVND (reference sequence). The V end was cut by 10 bases, the J end by 2 bases, with 12 bases between. The CDR3 covers 13 residues. CDR3 sequence reads: CATAQDPGNTIYF. The CDR3 region has the DNA TGTGCCACCGCGCAGGATCCTGGAAACACCATATATTTT.

V and J are TRBV30 and TRBJ1-5; a possible D gene is TRBD1 (6 bases). Germline V CDR1 and CDR2: GTSNPN, SVGIG (reference sequence). This CDR3 contains 13 residues. Between the trimmed V and J ends, which lost 5 bases and 7 bases, there was a span of 15 bases. The CDR3 loop is CAWGLSGEQPQHF. CDR3 nucleotides: TGTGCCTGGGGCCTCTCAGGGGAACAGCCCCAGCATTTT.

This chain joins TRBV6-1 and TRBJ2-3; weak D call: TRBD2 (5 bases). This CDR3 is 15 amino acids long. Trimming pared 11 bases from V and 7 bases from J, leaving 25 bases between. Per the germline V gene, CDR1 is MNHNS and CDR2 is SASEGT. CDR3 DNA: TGTGCCTCAATCAGTGTGCTAGGAGGCGGTTATACGCAGTATTTT. It encodes CASISVLGGGYTQYF.

To note about this clone: At one end, the junction sequence differs from germline, possibly due to a read error. The V and J genes are TRBV7-9 and TRBJ1-2; D possibly corresponds to TRBD1 (6 bases). This CDR3 region has 13 residues. The germline CDR1 and CDR2 sequences are SEHNR and FQNEAQ (reference sequence). The chain's CDR3 is CSSSLPGQSGYTF. The DNA of the CDR3 is TGTTCCAGCAGCTTACCGGGACAAAGTGGCTACACCTTC.

The chain employs TRBV19 and TRBJ2-5; a possible D gene is TRBD2 (5 bases). This CDR3 contains 15 residues. V lost 8 bases, J lost 0 bases, and 16 bases lay in between. Germline CDR1 LNHDA, CDR2 SQIVND (reference sequence). CDR3 residues: CASSMGEGHQETQYF. CDR3 DNA: TGTGCCAGTTCGATGGGTGAGGGCCACCAAGAGACCCAGTACTTC.